This TCR beta chain came from a study of shared clonotypes between healthy human individuals. J lost 1 base, V lost 0 bases, and 9 bases had no gene match. The CDR3 extends over 18 amino acids. CDR1 and CDR2 (germline): SGHTA, FQGNSA. This table comes from immunoSEQ multiplex PCR, and its TCRdb copy is limited to in-frame clones, with some not included. The data show 2,500,000 or so clones, around 90% seen once. The clonotype was recovered from a man between 18 and 35 years old in good health. Some clones in this sample may be carry-over from other donors' samples. The V and J genes are TRBV7-2 and TRBJ2-3, with TRBD1 matching 8 bases. The specimen was naive CD4+ T cells from PBMCs. The subset is: CD45RA+ positively selected. DNA of the CDR3: TGTGCCAGCAGCTTAGCGCCATGGACAGGGACGGGCACAGATACGCAGTATTTT. It codes for CASSLAPWTGTGTDTQYF.